This T cell receptor beta chain appears in the sequencing data of a study of blood T cell repertoires in COVID-19. Study-level information: In each case, the material was cDNA or gDNA derived from T cells, B-cell-depleted T cells, or PBMCs.

Study processing details: Amplification of reference gene primers was used by the study to estimate nucleated cell counts. The data were produced by immunoSEQ multiplex PCR, yet TCRdb's version contains in-frame clones alone and is incomplete. V, J and clone size are taken as reported in that table, and D and trimming were inferred from the DNA itself. The data show approximately 210,000 clones, around 89% seen once. The source material was peripheral blood. The receptor was isolated from a man between 65 and 85 years old with acute or convalescent COVID-19.

CDR3 sequence: CASSPPSQGNYGYTF. CDR3 in DNA: TGTGCCAGCTCACCCCCCTCCCAGGGAAACTATGGCTACACCTTC. V gene TRBV18 combines with J gene TRBJ1-2; tentative D call: TRBD1 (5 bases). Germline V gene lookup returns CDR1 KGHSH and CDR2 LQKENI. V was pared by 3 bases and J by 2 bases, with 13 bases between. The CDR3 loop spans 15 amino acids.